Detailed here is one T cell receptor (beta chain). No antigen is known for it. The libraries of TRB cDNA were constructed through 5' RACE using UMI labels. No DNA is given; TCRdb re-called the 5' RACE reads and lists each CDR3 protein once. This repertoire comprises about 140,000 distinct CDR3 sequences; its ten largest clones make up 0.41%. Within the CD8+ T cell compartment, naive cells were CD45RO-CCR7+CD27+CD95-. The source of the sample is a study of CXCR3-negative and CXCR3-positive naive CD8 T cells. Study conclusions and caveats: PBMCs showed partially decreased CXCR3 expression after cryopreservation, and most assays used fresh PBMCs. Naive cells, whether CXCR3-negative or CXCR3-positive, had similar TRBV-TRBJ usage, while memory cells differed. More hydrophobic TRB CDR3s were found in CXCR3-positive naive cells than in CXCR3-negative naive cells.

The CDR3 covers 14 residues. Germline CDR1 and CDR2: MNHNS and SASEGT. Sequencing input: naive CXCR3+ CD8+ T cells from blood. Noted subset: CD45RO-CCR7+CD27+CD95- naive CD8+ T cells expressing CXCR3 (TNR3+). The TCR originated in a human donor in good health. Some clones in this sample may be carry-over from other donors' samples. This chain links TRBV6-1 with TRBJ2-5; TCRdb proposes TRBD2, but this gene call is untestable without DNA. CDR3 sequence: CASSEDFSQETQYF.